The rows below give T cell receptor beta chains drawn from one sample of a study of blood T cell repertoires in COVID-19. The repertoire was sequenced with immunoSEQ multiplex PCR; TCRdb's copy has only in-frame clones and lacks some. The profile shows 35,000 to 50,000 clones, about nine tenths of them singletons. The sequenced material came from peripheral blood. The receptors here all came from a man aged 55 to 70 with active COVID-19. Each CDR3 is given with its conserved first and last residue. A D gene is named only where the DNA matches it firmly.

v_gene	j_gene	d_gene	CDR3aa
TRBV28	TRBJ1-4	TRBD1	CASSLSQGGNEKLFF
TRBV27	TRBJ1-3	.	CASSLSAIRGPGNTIYF
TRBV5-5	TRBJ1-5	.	CASSLAPLNQPQHF
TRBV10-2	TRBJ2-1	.	CASSVNRNNEQFF
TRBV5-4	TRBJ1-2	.	CASSLKEDYGYTF
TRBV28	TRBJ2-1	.	CASSIYRYNEQFF
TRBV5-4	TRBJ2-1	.	CASSFKVGGSSSYNEQFF
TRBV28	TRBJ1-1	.	CASSLLSAEAFF
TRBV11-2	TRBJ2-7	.	CASSSAAYEQYF
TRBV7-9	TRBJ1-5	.	CASSLGANQPQHF
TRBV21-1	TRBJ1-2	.	CASSLGHDGYTF
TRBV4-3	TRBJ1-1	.	CASSRGRQRSYTEAFF
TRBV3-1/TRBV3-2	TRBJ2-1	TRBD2	CASSPGAGPYNEQFF
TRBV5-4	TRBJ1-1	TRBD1	CASSHRGAVTEAFF
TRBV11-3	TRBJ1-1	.	CASSFQLNTEAFF
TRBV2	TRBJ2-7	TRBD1	CASTSIGTGAHEQYF
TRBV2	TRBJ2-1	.	CASNRGSADEQFF
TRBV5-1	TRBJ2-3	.	CASSPVGEKLTDTQYF
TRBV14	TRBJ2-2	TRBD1	CASSRDRGRAGELFF
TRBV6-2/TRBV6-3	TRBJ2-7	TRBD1	CASSWSGGEQYF
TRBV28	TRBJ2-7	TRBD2	CASSSTGGAPYEQYF
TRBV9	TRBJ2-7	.	CASSVGSSSYEQYF
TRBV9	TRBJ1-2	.	CASSVGQSTNYGYTF
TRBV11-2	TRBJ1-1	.	CASSLFNRVNTEAFF
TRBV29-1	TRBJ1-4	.	CSVGWGGDEKLFF
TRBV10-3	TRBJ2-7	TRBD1	CAISPGTGMYEQYF
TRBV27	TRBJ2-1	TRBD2	CASNLAGGVNEQFF
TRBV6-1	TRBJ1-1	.	CASRDSGGTEAFF
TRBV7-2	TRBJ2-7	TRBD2	CASSWGTSMNEQYF
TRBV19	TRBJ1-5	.	CASSPQGLNQPQHF
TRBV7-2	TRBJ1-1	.	CASSGPGTGGTEAFF
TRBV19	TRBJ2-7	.	CASSRQGAYEQYF
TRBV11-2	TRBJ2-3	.	CASSGARTDTQYF
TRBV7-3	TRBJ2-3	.	CASSLVGQSSTDTQYF
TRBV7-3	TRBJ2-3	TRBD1	CASSLAGTGRADTQYF
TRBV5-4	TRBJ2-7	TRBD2	CASSLPGGVPYEQYF
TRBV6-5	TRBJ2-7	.	CASSSVPGASYEQYF
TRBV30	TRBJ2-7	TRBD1	CAWSLQGYEQYF
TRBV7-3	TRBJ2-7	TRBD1	CASSLGGQGHYEQYF
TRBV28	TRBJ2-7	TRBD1	CASRGTVLYEQYF
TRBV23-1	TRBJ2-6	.	CASSLQGRGEGANVLTF
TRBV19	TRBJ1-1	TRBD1	CASRTGFGAFF
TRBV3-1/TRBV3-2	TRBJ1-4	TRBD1	CASCSGQGTEKLFF
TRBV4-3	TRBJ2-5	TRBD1	CASSPGHMGQGETQYF
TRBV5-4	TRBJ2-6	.	CASSRRGQTGANVLTF
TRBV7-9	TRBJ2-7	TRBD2	CASSLGSLAGEDEQYF